This T cell receptor (beta chain) was obtained from a study of blood T cell repertoires in COVID-19. Study background: The United States, Italy and Spain provided the acute and convalescent COVID-19 samples. T cells, B-cell-depleted T cells, or PBMCs provided the cDNA or gDNA that served as material.

Generated by immunoSEQ multiplex PCR, the TCRdb table keeps only in-frame clones and is missing some. In the table there are around 380,000 clones, over 75% of which are singletons. Participants were aged about 18 to 90 years, lived in 20 to 30 US areas, and enrolled virtually. This clone was seen a few times. Germline CDR1 reads SEHNR; CDR2 reads FQNEAQ (reference sequence). This CDR3 has 14 amino acids. The trim removed 11 bases at V and 10 bases at J, leaving 13 bases unmatched. The receptor comes from a man in his thirties or forties who had recovered from COVID-19. The sample taken for sequencing was PBMCs or T cells enriched from blood (not recorded which). The genes are TRBV7-9 and TRBJ1-6; TRBD1 aligns across 8 bases. CDR3 coding DNA: TGTGCCGCCCAACAGGGGGAGATAGGATCACCCCTCCACTTT. Amino acid sequence: CAAQQGEIGSPLHF.